This entry describes one T cell receptor (beta chain). Its antigen is currently unknown. This specimen comes from a study of CD8 T cells in acute hepatitis C reinfection. Findings of the study overall: Differing sequencing approaches may have limited exact matches to other epitopes. Only TCRbeta was bulk sequenced, so alphabeta pairing of public clonotypes remains unknown. Thirteen public clonotypes were found regardless of outcome.

The table came from immunoSEQ multiplex PCR; TCRdb's copy has only in-frame clones and leaves some out. The sample has 30,000 to 40,000 clones; around 87% are singletons. Time point meaning: naive CD8 control sorted from an acute-time-point sample. Sequenced: naive CD8+ T cells from PBMCs. The clonotype comes from a man aged 30-40 years with chronic hepatitis C.

This chain's CDR3 is CASSVVTGGAYNEQFF. The CDR3 DNA sequence: TGTGCCAGCAGCGTAGTGACAGGGGGGGCTTACAATGAGCAGTTCTTC. This chain links TRBV7-9 with TRBJ2-1; 9 nucleotides align to TRBD1. The CDR3 is 16 residues long. J was trimmed by 4 bases and V by 5 bases; bases with no gene match: 9. The germline CDR1 and CDR2 sequences are SEHNR and FQNEAQ (reference sequence).